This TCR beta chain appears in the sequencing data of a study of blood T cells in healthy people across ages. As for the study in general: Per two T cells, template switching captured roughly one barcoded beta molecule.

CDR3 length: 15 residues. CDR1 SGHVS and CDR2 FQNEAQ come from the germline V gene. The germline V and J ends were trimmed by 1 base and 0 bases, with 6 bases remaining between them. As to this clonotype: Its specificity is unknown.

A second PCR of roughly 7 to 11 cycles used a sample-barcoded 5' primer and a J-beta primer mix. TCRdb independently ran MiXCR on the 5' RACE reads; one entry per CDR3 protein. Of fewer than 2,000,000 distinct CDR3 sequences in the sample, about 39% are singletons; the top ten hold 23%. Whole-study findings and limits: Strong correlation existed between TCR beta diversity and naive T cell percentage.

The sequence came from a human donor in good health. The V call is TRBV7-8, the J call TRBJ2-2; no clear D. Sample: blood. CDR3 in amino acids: CASSLVSANTGELFF. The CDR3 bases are TGTGCCAGCAGCTTAGTTTCGGCGAACACCGGGGAGCTGTTTTTT.